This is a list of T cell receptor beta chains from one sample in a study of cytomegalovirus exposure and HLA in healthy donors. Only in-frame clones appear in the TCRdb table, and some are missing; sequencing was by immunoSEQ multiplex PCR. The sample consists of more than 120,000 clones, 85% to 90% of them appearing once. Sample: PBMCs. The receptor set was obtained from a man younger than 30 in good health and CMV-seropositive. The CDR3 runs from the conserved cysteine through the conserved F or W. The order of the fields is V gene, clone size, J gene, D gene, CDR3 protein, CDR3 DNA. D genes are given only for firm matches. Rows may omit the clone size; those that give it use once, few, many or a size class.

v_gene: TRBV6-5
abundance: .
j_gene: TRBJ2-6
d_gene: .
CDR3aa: CASTQGSGANVLTF
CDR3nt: TGTGCCAGTACACAGGGTTCTGGGGCCAACGTCCTGACTTTC

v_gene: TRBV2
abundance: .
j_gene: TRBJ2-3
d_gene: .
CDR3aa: CASRVQGSSTDTQYF
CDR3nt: TGTGCCAGCAGGGTCCAGGGATCTAGCACAGATACGCAGTATTTT

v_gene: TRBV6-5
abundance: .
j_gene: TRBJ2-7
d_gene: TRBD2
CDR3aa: CASSYSVAGVPYEQYF
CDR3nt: TGTGCCAGCAGTTACTCGGTAGCGGGAGTCCCTTACGAGCAGTACTTC

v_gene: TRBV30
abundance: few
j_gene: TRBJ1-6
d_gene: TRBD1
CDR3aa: CAWSYRGVSYNSPLHF
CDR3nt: TGTGCCTGGAGTTACAGGGGAGTCTCCTATAATTCACCCCTCCACTTT

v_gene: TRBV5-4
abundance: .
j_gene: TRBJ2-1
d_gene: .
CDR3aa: CASSLGQGKVNEQFF
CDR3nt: TGTGCCAGCAGCTTGGGTCAGGGGAAGGTCAATGAGCAGTTCTTC

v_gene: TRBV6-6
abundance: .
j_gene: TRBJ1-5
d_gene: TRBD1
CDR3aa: CASSDSGTGDQPQHF
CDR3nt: TGTGCCAGCAGTGACTCCGGGACAGGGGATCAGCCCCAGCATTTT

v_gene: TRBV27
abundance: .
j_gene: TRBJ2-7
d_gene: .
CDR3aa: CASSFQGRYEQYF
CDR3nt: TGTGCCAGCAGTTTTCAGGGCCGCTACGAGCAGTACTTC

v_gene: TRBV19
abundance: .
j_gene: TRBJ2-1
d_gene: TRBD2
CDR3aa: CASSIEGASGNSYNEQFF
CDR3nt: TGTGCCAGTAGTATAGAGGGAGCTAGCGGCAACTCCTACAATGAGCAGTTCTTC

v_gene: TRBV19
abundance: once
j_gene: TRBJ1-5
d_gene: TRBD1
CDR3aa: CASTSSGTGDYQPQHF
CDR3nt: TGTGCCAGTACCTCGTCCGGGACAGGGGATTATCAGCCCCAGCATTTT

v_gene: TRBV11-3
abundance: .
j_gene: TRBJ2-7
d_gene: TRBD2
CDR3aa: CASSLVHGRALGYEQYF
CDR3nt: TGTGCCAGCAGCTTAGTGCACGGGAGGGCCCTTGGGTACGAGCAGTACTTC

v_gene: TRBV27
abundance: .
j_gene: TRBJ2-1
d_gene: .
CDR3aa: CASRPGLLAPQFF
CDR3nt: TGTGCCAGCAGGCCTGGGCTACTAGCCCCGCAGTTCTTC

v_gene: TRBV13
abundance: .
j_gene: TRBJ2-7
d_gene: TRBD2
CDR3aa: CASSPTSGRSYEQYF
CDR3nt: TGTGCCAGCAGCCCGACTAGCGGGCGATCCTACGAGCAGTACTTC

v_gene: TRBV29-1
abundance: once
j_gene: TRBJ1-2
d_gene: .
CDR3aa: CSFSSGYGYTF
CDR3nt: TGCAGCTTTTCTTCGGGCTATGGCTACACCTTC

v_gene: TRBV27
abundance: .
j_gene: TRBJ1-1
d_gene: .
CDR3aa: CASSLGANTEAFF
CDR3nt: TGTGCCAGCAGTCTAGGGGCGAACACTGAAGCTTTCTTT

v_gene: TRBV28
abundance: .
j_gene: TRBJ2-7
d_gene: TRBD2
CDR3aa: CASSSSGRAVYEQYF
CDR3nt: TGTGCCAGCAGTTCTAGCGGGAGGGCCGTCTACGAGCAGTACTTC

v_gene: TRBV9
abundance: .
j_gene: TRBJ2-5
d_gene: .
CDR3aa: CASSVEARAGSETQYF
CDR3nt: TGTGCCAGCAGCGTAGAGGCTCGGGCGGGGTCAGAGACCCAGTACTTC

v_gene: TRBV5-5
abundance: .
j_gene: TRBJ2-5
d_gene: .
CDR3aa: CASSLELAGGRETQYF
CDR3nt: TGTGCCAGCAGCTTGGAACTAGCAGGCGGCAGGGAGACCCAGTACTTC

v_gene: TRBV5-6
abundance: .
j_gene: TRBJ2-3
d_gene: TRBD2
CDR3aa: CASSLRPGTSQYF
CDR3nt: TGTGCCAGCAGCTTGAGACCCGGGACTAGCCAGTATTTT

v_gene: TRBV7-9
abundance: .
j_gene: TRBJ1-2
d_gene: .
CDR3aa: CASTPLGGIPGGYTF
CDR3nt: TGTGCCAGCACCCCCCTGGGGGGTATCCCGGGGGGCTACACCTTC

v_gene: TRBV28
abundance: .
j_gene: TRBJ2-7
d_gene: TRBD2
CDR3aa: CASSQAGALMEQYF
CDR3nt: TGTGCCAGCAGTCAAGCGGGAGCCTTGATGGAGCAGTACTTC

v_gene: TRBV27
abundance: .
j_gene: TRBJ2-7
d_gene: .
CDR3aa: CASTFPGEQYF
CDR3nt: TGTGCCAGCACCTTCCCGGGAGAGCAGTACTTC

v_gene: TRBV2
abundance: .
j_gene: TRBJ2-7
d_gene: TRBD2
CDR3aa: CASRGREVSSYEQYF
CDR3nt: TGTGCCAGCCGCGGACGGGAGGTCTCTTCCTACGAGCAGTACTTC

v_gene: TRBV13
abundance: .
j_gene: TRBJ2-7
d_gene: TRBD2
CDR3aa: CASRRGGSRYEQYF
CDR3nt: TGTGCCAGCAGGCGGGGGGGGTCTCGGTACGAGCAGTACTTC

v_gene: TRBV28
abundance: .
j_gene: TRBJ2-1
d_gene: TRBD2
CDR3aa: CASRLAGGRNEQFF
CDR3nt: TGTGCCAGCAGATTGGCGGGGGGACGGAATGAGCAGTTCTTC

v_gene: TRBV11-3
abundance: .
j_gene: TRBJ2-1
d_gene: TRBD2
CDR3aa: CASSLTSGRAWVNEQFF
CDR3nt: TGTGCCAGCAGCTTGACTAGCGGGAGGGCGTGGGTCAATGAGCAGTTCTTC

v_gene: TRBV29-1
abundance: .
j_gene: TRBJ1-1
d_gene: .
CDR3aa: CSVEDPWTDMNTEAFF
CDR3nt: TGCAGCGTTGAAGACCCTTGGACAGACATGAACACTGAAGCTTTCTTT

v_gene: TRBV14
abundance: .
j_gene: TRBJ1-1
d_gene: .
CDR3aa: CASSQDLGDTEAFF
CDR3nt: TGTGCCAGCAGCCAAGATCTAGGGGACACTGAAGCTTTCTTT

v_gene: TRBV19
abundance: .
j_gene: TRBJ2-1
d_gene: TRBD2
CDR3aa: CASSIGLAGVRVFF
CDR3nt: TGTGCCAGTAGTATAGGACTAGCGGGAGTCCGGGTGTTCTTC

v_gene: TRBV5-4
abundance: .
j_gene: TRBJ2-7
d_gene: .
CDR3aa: CASSDAASSYEQYF
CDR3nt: TGTGCCAGCTCTGACGCCGCTAGCTCCTACGAGCAGTACTTC

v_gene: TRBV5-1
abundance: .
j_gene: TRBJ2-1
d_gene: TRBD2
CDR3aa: CASSMGLGPYNEQFF
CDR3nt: TGCGCCAGCAGTATGGGACTAGGCCCCTACAATGAGCAGTTCTTC

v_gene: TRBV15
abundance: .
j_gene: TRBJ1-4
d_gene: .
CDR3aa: CATSREREPEKLFF
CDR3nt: TGTGCCACCAGCAGAGAACGGGAGCCCGAAAAACTGTTTTTT

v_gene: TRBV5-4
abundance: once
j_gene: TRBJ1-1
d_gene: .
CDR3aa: CASSREGGEAFF
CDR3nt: TGTGCCAGCAGCCGGGAGGGGGGCGAAGCTTTCTTT

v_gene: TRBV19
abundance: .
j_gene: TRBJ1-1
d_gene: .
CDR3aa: CASRSEGFKAEAFF
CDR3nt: TGTGCCAGTCGCTCGGAGGGTTTTAAGGCTGAAGCTTTCTTT

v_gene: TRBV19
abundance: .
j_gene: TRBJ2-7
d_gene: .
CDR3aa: CASSIDASGPLYEQYF
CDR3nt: TGTGCCAGTAGTATAGACGCCTCAGGGCCTCTCTACGAGCAGTACTTC

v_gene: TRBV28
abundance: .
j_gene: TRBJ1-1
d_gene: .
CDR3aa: CASSFFTEAFF
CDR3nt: TGTGCCAGCAGCTTCTTTACTGAAGCTTTCTTT

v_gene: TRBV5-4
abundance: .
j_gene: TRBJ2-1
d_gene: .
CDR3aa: CASSLPLPPYNEQFF
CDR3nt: TGTGCCAGCAGCTTGCCCCTTCCCCCCTACAATGAGCAGTTCTTC

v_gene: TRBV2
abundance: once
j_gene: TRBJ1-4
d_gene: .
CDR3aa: CASREQGREKLFF
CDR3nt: TGTGCCAGCAGAGAACAGGGAAGGGAAAAACTGTTTTTT

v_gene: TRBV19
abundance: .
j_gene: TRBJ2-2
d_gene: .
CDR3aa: CASTTSRGLTGELFF
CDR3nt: TGTGCCAGTACTACCTCGCGCGGGCTTACCGGGGAGCTGTTTTTT

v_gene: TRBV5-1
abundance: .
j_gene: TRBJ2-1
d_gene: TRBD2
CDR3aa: CASSPGPMSGTSGKNNEQFF
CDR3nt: TGCGCCAGCAGCCCCGGACCGATGTCCGGGACTAGCGGGAAGAACAATGAGCAGTTCTTC

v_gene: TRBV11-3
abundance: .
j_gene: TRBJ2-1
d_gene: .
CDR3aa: CASSLVGRYNEQFF
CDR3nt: TGTGCCAGCAGCTTAGTGGGGCGCTACAATGAGCAGTTCTTC